The 32 T cell receptor beta chains listed next were all sequenced from one sample in a study of blood T cell repertoires in COVID-19. Produced via immunoSEQ multiplex PCR; TCRdb's table is partial and in-frame only. The sample includes 410,000 or so clones, 89% of them seen just once. Sequenced: peripheral blood. These receptors all come from a woman aged 40 to 50 with COVID-19, enrolled during active disease.

V usage is TRBV18 and J usage is TRBJ1-1; 8 bases agree with TRBD1. Looked up from germline, CDR1 is KGHSH and CDR2 is LQKENI. The J segment lost 5 bases and the V segment lost 3 bases, leaving 5 bases of the junction unmatched. CDR3 length equals 14 residues. This CDR3 is CASSPDRAKTEAFF. In DNA form, the CDR3 reads TGTGCCAGCTCACCGGACAGGGCAAAGACTGAAGCTTTCTTT.

This clone was observed a few times. The chain is built from TRBV6-5 and TRBJ1-1; 8 bases line up with TRBD1. CDR1 MNHEY and CDR2 SVGAGI come from the germline V gene. The junction had 7 bases not matched to a gene; V was cut back by 7 bases and J by 6 bases. The CDR3 is 13 amino acids. The CDR3 coding sequence is TGTGCCAGCAAGGAGGCAGGGGGCCCTGAAGCTTTCTTT. Translation gives CASKEAGGPEAFF.

This clone was found once. The genes are TRBV28 and TRBJ1-5, with D unclear. The V end was cut by 5 bases, the J end by 0 bases, with 11 bases between. This CDR3 has 15 residues. Germline V CDR1 and CDR2: MDHEN, SYDVKM. The DNA of the CDR3 is TGTGCCAGCAGTCTCCGCATCTATAGCAATCAGCCCCAGCATTTT. Translated: CASSLRIYSNQPQHF.

The V gene is TRBV7-3, the J gene TRBJ1-2; the match to TRBD1 covers 8 bases. This CDR3 contains 15 residues. Per the germline V gene, CDR1 is SGHTA and CDR2 is FQGTGA. Germline trimming cut 0 bases from V and 6 bases from J; bases unmatched to any gene: 6. The CDR3 protein is CASSLTPQGAHGYTF. In DNA form, the CDR3 reads TGTGCCAGCAGCTTAACCCCCCAGGGGGCGCATGGCTACACCTTC.

The chain recombines TRBV29-1 with TRBJ2-1, with D perhaps TRBD1 (6 bases). The CDR3 runs to 13 residues. Germline V gene sequence: CDR1 SQVTM, CDR2 ANQGSEA. Between the trimmed V and J ends, which lost 7 bases and 7 bases, there was a span of 17 bases. The CDR3 sequence is CSAVWGLGNEQFF. The DNA of the CDR3 is TGCAGCGCCGTCTGGGGGCTGGGTAATGAGCAGTTCTTC.

The V and J genes are TRBV11-3 and TRBJ2-3, with 7 bases matching TRBD2. Losses at the gene ends were 9 bases for V and 6 bases for J; bases not matched to a gene: 6. CDR3 length: 12 residues. CDR1 SGHNT and CDR2 YENEEA come from the germline V gene. CDR3 in DNA: TGTGCCAGTCGCGGGAGTGGTGATACGCAGTATTTT. Translated: CASRGSGDTQYF.

This clone is a singleton in its sample. V is TRBV7-2 and J is TRBJ2-3; D remains unclear. Per germline, CDR1 SGHTA and CDR2 FQGNSA. The V end was cut by 2 bases, the J end by 6 bases, with 6 bases between. The length of the CDR3 is 12 residues. CDR3 in amino acids: CASSLTVDTQYF. CDR3 coding DNA: TGTGCCAGCAGCTTAACAGTGGATACGCAGTATTTT.

The CDR3 region is CASSARLSGSGTGELFF. The CDR3 DNA reads as TGTGCCAGCAGCGCAAGATTATCAGGGTCGGGCACCGGGGAGCTGTTTTTT. The V and J genes are TRBV14 and TRBJ2-2; maybe TRBD1 (5 bases). This CDR3 comprises 17 residues. Germline V gives CDR1 SGHDN, CDR2 FVKESK. V lost 5 bases and J 4 bases, leaving 20 bases between the germline ends.

The genes are TRBV19 and TRBJ2-1; D is perhaps TRBD2 (5 bases). The CDR3 is made up of 14 amino acids. Germline-derived CDR1 and CDR2 are LNHDA and SQIVND (reference sequence). V lost 5 bases to trimming and J lost 5 bases, with 13 bases between them. CDR3 DNA: TGTGCCAGTAGTCCCGACCGGGGTAACAATGAGCAGTTCTTC. It specifies CASSPDRGNNEQFF.

A word on this clone: The same CDR3 is also encoded by other DNA sequences in this sample. The chain carries TRBV19 and TRBJ2-1, with D perhaps matching TRBD2 (6 bases). This CDR3 region has 14 residues. Germline CDR1 LNHDA, CDR2 SQIVND (reference sequence). The V end was cut by 6 bases, the J end by 6 bases, with 15 bases between. This CDR3 is CASSPWASANEQFF. The CDR3 DNA follows: TGTGCCAGTAGCCCCTGGGCTAGCGCCAATGAGCAGTTCTTC.

This clone was observed a single time. This sequence joins TRBV28 and TRBJ1-6; TRBD1 might be the D (6 bases). Germline assignment: CDR1 MDHEN and CDR2 SYDVKM. The CDR3 contains 19 residues. Deletions cut 5 bases from V and 10 bases from J, with 30 bases between. This chain's CDR3 is CASSLQGIPSRAIGSPLHF. The CDR3 region has the DNA TGTGCCAGCAGTCTACAGGGCATCCCTAGTCGGGCGATCGGATCACCCCTCCACTTT.

The gene calls are TRBV9 and TRBJ1-2; possible D gene TRBD1, 6 bases. The CDR3 has 16 residues. Germline CDR1 and CDR2: SGDLS and YYNGEE. Trimming removed 0 bases at V and 8 bases at J, with 20 bases between. The CDR3 protein is CASSVDFAARTVGYTF. DNA of the CDR3: TGTGCCAGCAGCGTAGATTTTGCGGCCCGGACAGTGGGCTACACCTTC. The variable domain in full, with the rest retrieved from reference TRBV9 and TRBJ1-2, is DSGVTQTPKHLITATGQRVTLRCSPRSGDLSVYWYQQSLDQGLQFLIQYYNGEERAKGNILERFSAQQFPDLHSELNLSSLELGDSALYFCASSVDFAARTVGYTFGSGTRLTVV.

This sequence joins TRBV14 and TRBJ1-1, with 9 bases lining up with TRBD1. This CDR3 region has 15 residues. The trim removed 3 bases at V and 9 bases at J, leaving 11 bases unmatched. In germline, CDR1 is SGHDN, CDR2 FVKESK. In DNA, the CDR3 is TGTGCCAGCAGCCAGGCCGGGACAGGGTCAATTAAAGCTTTCTTT. It encodes CASSQAGTGSIKAFF.

The rearrangement links TRBV11-2 to TRBJ1-4; 7 bases fit TRBD1. CDR1 is SGHAT and CDR2 is FQNNGV in the germline V gene. V was pared by 4 bases and J by 7 bases, with 12 bases of the junction left unmatched. CDR3 length: 16 residues. CDR3 sequence reads: CASSYTIAGGGEKLFF. The CDR3 nucleotides are TGTGCCAGCAGCTATACCATTGCAGGGGGTGGTGAAAAACTGTTTTTT.

The gene calls are TRBV28 and TRBJ1-5; D remains unclear. Trimming took 4 bases from V and 8 from J, leaving 9 bases between them. The germline V gene encodes CDR1 MDHEN and CDR2 SYDVKM. The CDR3 consists of 12 residues. CDR3 sequence: CASSSPGKPQHF. Written as DNA, the CDR3 is TGTGCCAGCAGTTCTCCCGGGAAGCCCCAGCATTTT. The complete variable domain, with remaining parts taken from reference TRBV28 and TRBJ1-5, reads DVKVTQSSRYLVKRTGEKVFLECVQDMDHENMFWYRQDPGLGLRLIYFSYDVKMKEKGDIPEGYSVSREKKERFSLILESASTNQTSMYLCASSSPGKPQHFGDGTRLSIL.

The chain links TRBV5-1 to TRBJ1-1, with D unresolved. With 0 bases removed from V and 5 bases from J, the gap between germline ends came to 8 bases. CDR3 length equals 13 residues. The germline gives CDR1 SGHRS, CDR2 YFSETQ. The CDR3 DNA sequence: TGCGCCAGCAGCTTGGAGGAGGGAACTGAAGCTTTCTTT. It codes for CASSLEEGTEAFF.

This chain joins TRBV6-5 and TRBJ2-5; D perhaps matches TRBD1 (5 bases). V lost 8 bases to trimming and J lost 2 bases, with 15 bases between them. The CDR3 has 14 residues. The germline V gene encodes CDR1 MNHEY and CDR2 SVGAGI. The CDR3 is CASSVTDRQETQYF. CDR3 nucleotide sequence: TGTGCCAGCTCCGTGACAGACCGGCAAGAGACCCAGTACTTC.

The chain has TRBV19 and TRBJ1-2; D is unclear. The germline gives CDR1 LNHDA, CDR2 SQIVND (reference sequence). Trimming cost V 8 bases and J 1 base, with 11 bases left between them. This CDR3 spans 13 amino acids. This chain's CDR3 is CASSEVFNYGYTF. CDR3 in DNA: TGTGCCAGTTCGGAGGTATTTAACTATGGCTACACCTTC.

The chain couples TRBV3-1 (or the pseudogene TRBV3-2) to TRBJ1-1; D is undetermined. Trimming took 4 bases from V and 4 from J, leaving 16 bases between them. This CDR3 comprises 15 residues. Germline V gene sequence: CDR1 LGHDT, CDR2 YNNKEL (reference sequence). CDR3 bases: TGTGCCAGCAGCCGACTCCGGACTGTCGGCACTGAAGCTTTCTTT. Protein product: CASSRLRTVGTEAFF.

The rearrangement uses TRBV18 and TRBJ1-4, with D possibly TRBD1 on 5 matching bases. Germline CDR1 is KGHSH and CDR2 is LQKENI. CDR3 size: 16 residues. Between the trimmed V and J ends, which lost 3 bases and 2 bases, there was a span of 13 bases. CDR3 in amino acids: CASSPIGGRTNEKLFF. CDR3 nucleotides: TGTGCCAGCTCACCCATCGGGGGGAGGACTAATGAAAAACTGTTTTTT.

The chain employs TRBV12-5 and TRBJ1-1; D unclear. The CDR3 sequence is 15 residues long. Trimming removed 3 bases at V and 5 bases at J, with 16 bases between. Germline values: CDR1 LGHNT, CDR2 FRNRAP. CDR3 DNA: TGTGCTAGTGGTTTCCCATTATCTGCGGGGACTGAAGCTTTCTTT. Protein: CASGFPLSAGTEAFF.

The gene calls are TRBV7-3 and TRBJ1-6; maybe TRBD1 (6 bases). With 3 bases removed from V and 9 bases from J, the gap between germline ends came to 12 bases. Germline V gene data show CDR1 as SGHTA and CDR2 as FQGTGA. This CDR3 has 14 amino acids. CDR3 in DNA: TGTGCCAGCAGCTTCACGGGACATTCTTCACCCCTCCACTTT. Translation gives CASSFTGHSSPLHF.

The chain employs TRBV5-1 and TRBJ2-1; TRBD2 matches 7 bases. The V gene's germline CDR1 is SGHRS and CDR2 YFSETQ. J was trimmed by 9 bases and V by 5 bases; bases with no gene match: 14. This CDR3 has 15 residues. The CDR3 DNA sequence: TGCGCCAGCAGTCTGAGCGGGGAGATACAAGGTGAGCAGTTCTTC. Its translation is CASSLSGEIQGEQFF.

This chain connects TRBV15 to TRBJ1-5; 8 bases are a match to TRBD1. V gave up 1 base and J gave up 2 bases; unmatched junction bases: 7. The CDR3 is made up of 17 amino acids. Germline lookup yields CDR1 LNHNV and CDR2 YYDKDF (reference sequence). CDR3 protein: CATSRAQGGIGNQPQHF. CDR3 coding DNA: TGTGCCACCAGCAGAGCACAGGGGGGGATCGGCAATCAGCCCCAGCATTTT.

This chain uses TRBV27 with TRBJ1-2; D possibly corresponds to TRBD1 (6 bases). V shed 0 bases and J shed 2 bases, with 10 bases lying between them. The CDR3 sequence is 15 residues long. CDR1 is MNHEY, CDR2 SMNVEV, per germline (reference sequence). CDR3 sequence reads: CASSLSPGANYGYTF. Here the CDR3 DNA reads TGTGCCAGCAGTTTATCCCCAGGGGCGAACTATGGCTACACCTTC.

V and J are TRBV21-1 and TRBJ1-1. TRBV21-1 constitutes a pseudogene. The CDR3 has 14 amino acids. The CDR3 DNA is TGTGCCAGCAGCAAAGGCGGGGGCCAAACTGAAGCTTTCTTT. It translates to CASSKGGGQTEAFF.

CDR3 loop: CASSSTYSGSLNEKLFF. DNA for the CDR3: TGTGCCAGCAGCTCGACGTATTCCGGGTCACTAAATGAAAAACTGTTTTTT. J is TRBJ1-4 and V is TRBV7-9; D remains ambiguous. This CDR3 region has 17 residues. CDR1 is SEHNR, CDR2 FQNEAQ, per germline (reference sequence). V was clipped by 4 bases and J by 5 bases, with 20 bases between them. The whole variable domain, remainder taken from reference TRBV7-9 and TRBJ1-4, is DTGVSQNPRHKITKRGQNVTFRCDPISEHNRLYWYRQTLGQGPEFLTYFQNEAQLEKSRLLSDRFSAERPKGSFSTLEIQRTEQGDSAMYLCASSSTYSGSLNEKLFFGSGTQLSVL.

This clone was seen just once. This sequence joins TRBV21-1 and TRBJ2-7; the table's D gene call, TRBD2, was not cross checked with the DNA. TRBV21-1 is reported as a pseudogene. The length of the CDR3 is 10 residues. The CDR3 DNA follows: TGTGCCAGCAGCAGTAGAGAGCAGTACTTC. Translation gives CASSSREQYF.

The chain recombines TRBV29-1 with TRBJ1-4; 8 positions agree with TRBD1. CDR3 length: 13 amino acids. Germline-derived CDR1 and CDR2 are SQVTM and ANQGSEA. The V segment lost 4 bases and the J segment 4 bases; nucleotides outside the gene matches: 2. As DNA, the CDR3 is TGCAGCGTTGCAGGGGGCCTTAATGAAAAACTGTTTTTT. Its translation is CSVAGGLNEKLFF. The full variable domain, its missing parts supplied by reference TRBV29-1 and TRBJ1-4, is SAVISQKPSRDICQRGTSLTIQCQVDSQVTMMFWYRQQPGQSLTLIATANQGSEATYESGFVIDKFPISRPNLTFSTLTVSNMSPEDSSIYLCSVAGGLNEKLFFGSGTQLSVL.

V gene TRBV5-1 combines with J gene TRBJ2-1; a weak D match, TRBD1 (6 bases). V dropped 2 bases and J dropped 5 bases, with 23 bases sitting between them. CDR1 SGHRS and CDR2 YFSETQ come from the germline V gene. CDR3 length equals 18 residues. The CDR3 loop is CASSLKGQRSKANNEQFF. The CDR3 nucleotides read TGCGCCAGCAGCTTAAAAGGACAGAGGAGTAAGGCAAACAATGAGCAGTTCTTC.

The rearrangement links TRBV4-1 to TRBJ1-1, with a weak D call TRBD1 (6 bases). Germline values: CDR1 MGHRA, CDR2 YSYEKL. V was cut by 3 bases and J by 2 bases, with 10 bases left in between. The CDR3 has 14 residues. The CDR3 coding sequence is TGCGCCAGCAGCCAGGAAGGGGGAAACACTGAAGCTTTCTTT. It translates to CASSQEGGNTEAFF.

The chain carries TRBV25-1 and TRBJ2-2; D may be TRBD1 (7 bases). The V and J ends lost 5 bases and 4 bases respectively, with 11 bases between them. Germline loops: CDR1 MGHDK, CDR2 SYGVNS. The CDR3 covers 14 residues. Written as DNA, the CDR3 is TGTGCCAGCAGTCGACAGGGAGGCACCGGGGAGCTGTTTTTT. Its protein product is CASSRQGGTGELFF.